This TCR beta chain derives from a study of blood T cells in healthy people across ages. The germline gives CDR1 SGHVS, CDR2 FQNEAQ. The CDR3 covers 15 residues. V was shortened by 7 bases and J by 4 bases, with 19 bases between the two germline ends. This clonotype was counted many times. Next came a second PCR, run for about 6 to 11 cycles, which used a sample-barcoded 5' primer along with a J-beta primer mix. MiXCR was run by TCRdb on the 5' RACE reads, yielding one entry per CDR3 protein. The sample lists over 550,000 distinct CDR3 sequences; about 30% were seen once. This sequence originates from a woman of 80 years or more in good health. This sequence joins TRBV7-8 and TRBJ2-5; D possibly matches TRBD1 or TRBD2 (5 bases each). The source material was blood. The DNA for the CDR3 is TGTGCCAGCAAACTGGGAGCCAGGGTATCAGAGACCCAGTACTTC. Translation: CASKLGARVSETQYF.